The 26 T cell receptor beta chains in this list originate from one sample, sequenced in a study of Graves' ophthalmopathy and Graves' hyperthyroidism. Beta-chain TCR CDR3 regions were amplified from RNA transcripts. Amplification began with first-round RT-PCR using HTBI primers, then second-round multiplex PCR was performed. TCRdb analysed the multiplex PCR reads with MiXCR anew, one entry per CDR3 protein. The sample records 560,000 or so distinct CDR3 sequences, approximately 37% being singletons. The sample consisted of peripheral blood or thyroid tissue (not recorded which). These receptors came from an adult man with Graves' hyperthyroidism.

This rearrangement joins TRBV4-2 to TRBJ2-7, with D tentatively TRBD1 (6 bases). The CDR3 spans 15 residues. Germline lookup yields CDR1 LGHNA and CDR2 YNFKEQ. V was pared by 0 bases and J by 3 bases, with 12 bases between. CDR3 coding DNA: TGTGCCAGCAGCCAAGACAGGGGTGATGTCTACGAGCAGTACTTC. This codes for CASSQDRGDVYEQYF.

V gene TRBV3-1 combines with J gene TRBJ2-3, with a possible D match to TRBD2 (6 bases). V was clipped by 2 bases and J by 0 bases, with 12 bases between them. The CDR3 has 16 amino acids. Germline values: CDR1 LGHDT, CDR2 YNNKEL (reference sequence). CDR3 loop: CASSQRTGASTDTQYF. The CDR3 DNA reads TGTGCCAGCAGCCAAAGGACGGGAGCTAGCACAGATACGCAGTATTTT.

This clonotype was counted at least ten times. This chain links TRBV12-3 or TRBV12-4 with TRBJ1-1; 7 bases are a match to TRBD1. V trimming: 4 bases; J trimming: 1 base; junction bases outside the gene matches: 6. The CDR3 spans 15 residues. CDR3 bases: TGTGCCAGCAGTTCTCCCAGGGGGTCGAACACTGAAGCTTTCTTT. This gives the protein CASSSPRGSNTEAFF.

The V and J genes are TRBV6-5 and TRBJ1-1, with D tentatively TRBD1 (5 bases). V lost 0 bases to trimming and J lost 5 bases, with 16 bases between them. The CDR3 covers 16 residues. Germline loops: CDR1 MNHEY, CDR2 SVGAGI. This chain's CDR3 is CASSYSGGLSGTEAFF. The CDR3 nucleotides are TGTGCCAGCAGTTACTCGGGGGGACTCTCGGGGACTGAAGCTTTCTTT.

This clonotype was seen repeatedly, ten times or more. The J gene is TRBJ2-7, the V gene TRBV7-9, with D tentatively TRBD1 (5 bases). The germline V gene encodes CDR1 SEHNR and CDR2 FQNEAQ (reference sequence). There are 13 residues in the CDR3. Between the trimmed V and J ends, which lost 4 bases and 5 bases, there was a span of 12 bases. The CDR3 sequence: CASSSKGPDEQYF. The CDR3 DNA is TGTGCCAGCAGCTCAAAGGGGCCCGACGAGCAGTACTTC. Full variable domain (outside the CDR3, taken from reference TRBV7-9 and TRBJ2-7): DTGVSQNPRHKITKRGQNVTFRCDPISEHNRLYWYRQTLGQGPEFLTYFQNEAQLEKSRLLSDRFSAERPKGSFSTLEIQRTEQGDSAMYLCASSSKGPDEQYFGPGTRLTVT.

This clonotype was detected only once. Written as DNA, the CDR3 is TGTGCCATCAGACAGGGGGCGGACACCGGTGTCTACACCTTC. Its protein product is CAIRQGADTGVYTF. This rearrangement joins TRBV10-3 to TRBJ1-2, with 9 bases that match TRBD1. Per the germline V gene, CDR1 is ENHRY and CDR2 is SYGVKD. Losses at the gene ends were 6 bases for V and 10 bases for J; bases not matched to a gene: 12. CDR3 length: 14 amino acids.

The chain employs TRBV7-3 and TRBJ2-7, with TRBD1 matching over 11 bases. With 5 bases clipped from V and 6 bases from J, the junction kept 6 bases outside the gene matches. CDR1 is SGHTA, CDR2 FQGTGA, per germline. The CDR3 spans 14 residues. In DNA form, the CDR3 reads TGTGCCAGCAGCCCCAAAGGGACAGGGGGCGAGCAGTACTTC. It encodes CASSPKGTGGEQYF.

V usage is TRBV9 and J usage is TRBJ1-4; maybe TRBD1 (6 bases). CDR3 length equals 19 residues. V was pared by 4 bases and J by 0 bases, with 22 bases between. The germline V gene has CDR1 SGDLS and CDR2 YYNGEE. This CDR3 is CASSPRALAGTTTNEKLFF. The CDR3 nucleotides are TGTGCCAGCAGCCCGAGGGCCCTCGCGGGGACAACAACTAATGAAAAACTGTTTTTT.

The chain uses TRBV24-1 and TRBJ2-1; 10 bases fit TRBD1. The CDR3 consists of 17 residues. The V gene's germline CDR1 is KGHDR and CDR2 SFDVKD. V was clipped by 4 bases and J by 1 base; unmatched bases: 6. CDR3 nucleotide sequence: TGTGCCACCAGTGACCCCGGGACAGGGGTGTCCTACAATGAGCAGTTCTTC. Translation gives CATSDPGTGVSYNEQFF.

This clonotype came up a few times. This chain joins TRBV27 and TRBJ2-5; perhaps TRBD2 as D (5 bases). Germline CDR1 MNHEY, CDR2 SMNVEV (reference sequence). Trimming took off 3 bases at V and 5 bases at J, with 16 bases between the two ends. This CDR3 spans 15 amino acids. The CDR3 sequence is CASSFRPGSLETQYF. DNA for the CDR3: TGTGCCAGCAGTTTTCGTCCGGGGTCTTTGGAGACCCAGTACTTC.

The CDR3 here is CASSGGQGYTGELFF. The CDR3 DNA follows: TGTGCCAGCAGTGGCGGACAGGGTTACACCGGGGAGCTGTTTTTT. The chain has TRBV12-3 or TRBV12-4 and TRBJ2-2; 8 nucleotides agree with TRBD1. With 5 bases clipped from V and 3 bases from J, the junction kept 5 bases outside the gene matches. CDR3 length equals 15 residues.

This clonotype has just one count. The chain recombines TRBV20-1 with TRBJ2-7, with TRBD2 matching 7 bases. Germline assignment: CDR1 DFQATT and CDR2 SNEGSKA (reference sequence). The CDR3 totals 13 residues. With V trimmed by 6 bases and J by 3 bases, 8 bases remained unmatched. The CDR3 region is CSANLAGGYEQYF. In DNA form, the CDR3 reads TGCAGTGCCAACTTAGCGGGTGGCTACGAGCAGTACTTC.

The rearrangement uses TRBV10-3 and TRBJ2-7; 9 bases map to TRBD1. Trimming cost V 10 bases and J 5 bases; bases outside gene matches: 6. Germline-derived CDR1 and CDR2 are ENHRY and SYGVKD. This CDR3 has 12 amino acids. This CDR3 reads CATTGGTDEQYF. In nucleotides, the CDR3 is TGTGCCACAACAGGGGGCACCGACGAGCAGTACTTC.

This clonotype was observed many times. This chain links TRBV27 with TRBJ2-7; D tentatively reads TRBD1 or TRBD2 (5 bases each). CDR3 size: 13 residues. Germline V gives CDR1 MNHEY, CDR2 SMNVEV (reference sequence). The V and J ends lost 6 bases and 9 bases respectively, with 18 bases between them. The CDR3 nucleotides read TGTGCCAGCAGCCGGGGACGCACCCTGGGGCAGTACTTC. Its protein is CASSRGRTLGQYF.

This rearrangement joins TRBV10-3 to TRBJ1-1, with 8 bases matching TRBD1. The CDR3 is 16 residues long. J gave up 0 bases and V 2 bases, and 5 bases lay outside the gene matches. Germline V lookup: CDR1 ENHRY, CDR2 SYGVKD. In nucleotides, the CDR3 is TGTGCCATCAGTGAGACCCGGGACAGGTTGAACACTGAAGCTTTCTTT. Translating gives CAISETRDRLNTEAFF.

CDR3 sequence: CASSLRSGVDTQYF. In DNA form, the CDR3 reads TGTGCCAGCAGCCTGAGATCAGGGGTCGACACCCAGTACTTC. The chain joins TRBV7-9 to TRBJ2-5; perhaps TRBD1 as D (6 bases). This CDR3 spans 14 amino acids. Germline-derived CDR1 and CDR2 are SEHNR and FQNEAQ (reference sequence). The V end was cut by 5 bases, the J end by 8 bases, with 18 bases between. Combining the CDR3 with reference TRBV7-9 and TRBJ2-5 gives the whole variable domain DTGVSQNPRHKITKRGQNVTFRCDPISEHNRLYWYRQTLGQGPEFLTYFQNEAQLEKSRLLSDRFSAERPKGSFSTLEIQRTEQGDSAMYLCASSLRSGVDTQYFGPGTRLLVL.

This clonotype was detected a few times. This sequence joins TRBV12-5 and TRBJ1-1, with D unresolved. The ends were cut back, 1 base at V and 1 base at J, with 4 bases in the middle. This CDR3 is built from 13 residues. Germline V lookup: CDR1 LGHNT, CDR2 FRNRAP. The CDR3 bases are TGTGCTAGTGGTTTGGACTGGAACACTGAAGCTTTCTTT. Its protein is CASGLDWNTEAFF.

Of note for this clonotype: This could be a read error, since a much larger clone is one nucleotide away. The chain carries TRBV5-1 and TRBJ1-2; TRBD1 aligns across 10 bases. Germline assignment: CDR1 SGHRS and CDR2 YFSETQ. The CDR3 sequence is 13 residues long. CDR3 residues: CASSPGTGVGYAF. DNA for the CDR3: TGCGCCAGCAGCCCCGGGACAGGGGTCGGCTACGCCTTC.

Regarding this clonotype: One base away lies a much larger clone, so this may be a sequencing read error. This sequence joins TRBV20-1 and TRBJ2-7, with 7 bases matching TRBD2. The CDR3 runs to 14 residues. Looked up from germline, CDR1 is DFQATT and CDR2 is SNEGSKA (reference sequence). CDR3 in amino acids: CSAYASGPSCEQYF. CDR3 DNA sequence: TGCAGTGCTTATGCTAGCGGTCCCTCCTGCGAGCAGTACTTC.

This clonotype was picked up many times. The chain couples TRBV20-1 to TRBJ2-5; no firm D call. Trimming took off 1 base at V and 4 bases at J, with 13 bases between the two ends. This CDR3 is 14 amino acids long. Germline V gene lookup returns CDR1 DFQATT and CDR2 SNEGSKA (reference sequence). CDR3 in amino acids: CSARVKRYLETQYF. For the CDR3, the DNA is TGCAGTGCTAGAGTGAAGCGATACCTAGAGACCCAGTACTTC.

Comment on this clonotype: One base away lies a much larger clone, so this may be a sequencing read error. CDR3 loop: CASSLITDTGELFF. CDR3 DNA sequence: TGCGCCAGCAGCTTGATAACGGACACCGGGGAGCTGTTTTTT. The V gene is TRBV5-1, the J gene TRBJ2-2; no definite D call. The germline V gene has CDR1 SGHRS and CDR2 YFSETQ. The V gene lost 1 base and the J gene lost 3 bases, with 7 bases spanning the gap. The CDR3 is 14 amino acids. The variable domain in full, with the rest retrieved from reference TRBV5-1 and TRBJ2-2, is KAGVTQTPRYLIKTRGQQVTLSCSPISGHRSVSWYQQTPGQGLQFLFEYFSETQRNKGNFPGRFSGRQFSNSRSEMNVSTLELGDSALYLCASSLITDTGELFFGEGSRLTVL.

This clonotype was observed many times. The CDR3 region has the DNA TGTGCCAGCAGCTCCCTCGCGCCAAGCAAGGTGGCCTACGAGCAGTACTTC. Residues: CASSSLAPSKVAYEQYF. This rearrangement joins TRBV7-9 to TRBJ2-7; D is undetermined. V dropped 4 bases and J dropped 2 bases, with 21 bases sitting between them. The germline gives CDR1 SEHNR, CDR2 FQNEAQ (reference sequence). This CDR3 spans 17 amino acids.

The V gene is TRBV14, the J gene TRBJ2-6; no clear D gene. CDR3 length: 15 amino acids. V was pared by 0 bases and J by 4 bases, with 7 bases between. From germline, CDR1 is SGHDN and CDR2 FVKESK. The CDR3 sequence: CASSQDRSGANVLTF. For the CDR3, the DNA is TGTGCCAGCAGCCAAGATAGGTCAGGGGCCAACGTCCTGACTTTC.

As regards this clonotype: Sequence at one end of the junction differs from germline and may be a read error. V usage is TRBV9 and J usage is TRBJ1-1, with D maybe TRBD1 (5 bases). The CDR3 is 13 amino acids. Germline V gene data show CDR1 as SGDLS and CDR2 as YYNGEE. The CDR3 region is CASSLGEGTDAFF. As DNA, the CDR3 is TGTGCCAGCAGCTTAGGGGAGGGCACTGATGCTTTCTTT.

This clonotype has just a few counts. The J gene is TRBJ2-3, the V gene TRBV14; D not resolved. The CDR3 spans 16 residues. The V gene lost 2 bases and the J gene lost 5 bases, with 17 bases spanning the gap. Germline CDR1 and CDR2: SGHDN and FVKESK. CDR3 sequence reads: CASSQSLLQTKDTQYF. For the CDR3, the DNA is TGTGCCAGCAGCCAATCCCTTCTACAAACAAAAGATACGCAGTATTTT. Full variable domain (missing parts from reference TRBV14 and TRBJ2-3): EAGVTQFPSHSVIEKGQTVTLRCDPISGHDNLYWYRRVMGKEIKFLLHFVKESKQDESGMPNNRFLAERTGGTYSTLKVQPAELEDSGVYFCASSQSLLQTKDTQYFGPGTRLTVL.

The chain employs TRBV10-3 and TRBJ2-7; tentative D call: TRBD1 (6 bases). Germline-derived CDR1 and CDR2 are ENHRY and SYGVKD. Trimming took off 11 bases at V and 0 bases at J, with 17 bases between the two ends. This CDR3 spans 14 amino acids. The CDR3 sequence is CAALDDRSSYEQYF. DNA of the CDR3: TGTGCCGCGCTGGATGACAGGTCCTCCTACGAGCAGTACTTC.